Shown below are 25 T cell receptor beta chains from a single sample sequenced in a study of a mutant IDH1 vaccine in newly diagnosed glioma. Sequencing used immunoSEQ multiplex PCR; TCRdb keeps in-frame clones, though not all of them. Of 40,000 to 45,000 clones detected, roughly 80% appear once; the ten largest clones hold about 5%. Time point here: week 23, last vaccination. With topical imiquimod, each dose of the vaccine consisted of 300 ug of mutant IDH1 20-mer peptide. For these receptors, no antigen is known. Sequenced here: PBMCs, sampled from a glioma patient whose treatment included an IDH1 peptide vaccine. These receptors originate from a man aged 45-60 years with glioma.

For the CDR3, the DNA is TGTGCCAGCAGCTTGGGGGGACTAGCGGTAGATGAGCAGTTCTTC. It encodes CASSLGGLAVDEQFF. The gene calls are TRBV5-6 and TRBJ2-1; 11 nucleotides line up with TRBD2. Per the germline V gene, CDR1 is SGHDT and CDR2 is YYEEEE. The CDR3 consists of 15 residues. V lost 0 bases and J lost 8; bases outside the gene matches: 4.

The gene calls are TRBV28 and TRBJ1-1; the D is unclear. This CDR3 has 13 residues. Germline values: CDR1 MDHEN, CDR2 SYDVKM. The ends were cut back, 6 bases at V and 2 bases at J, with 10 bases in the middle. For the CDR3, the DNA is TGTGCCAGCAGCCCACACCTCAACACTGAAGCTTTCTTT. Translated: CASSPHLNTEAFF.

Concerning this clone itself: Relative to the germline gene, one junction end is altered; a read error may explain this. The chain recombines TRBV7-2 with TRBJ2-7; 9 bases are a match to TRBD1. Germline V gene lookup returns CDR1 SGHTA and CDR2 FQGNSA. The CDR3 consists of 14 residues. For the CDR3, the DNA is TGTGCCAGCAGCCCGGAGGGGGGACAGGGTCGGAACCACTTC. This gives the protein CASSPEGGQGRNHF.

This chain joins TRBV4-3 and TRBJ2-7; D remains unclear. Germline V gene data show CDR1 as LGHNA and CDR2 as YSLEER. This CDR3 has 15 amino acids. Trimming took 0 bases from V and 0 from J, leaving 9 bases between them. The CDR3 DNA reads as TGCGCCAGCAGCCAAGATAGGCGGAACTCCTACGAGCAGTACTTC. This gives the protein CASSQDRRNSYEQYF.

V and J are TRBV20-1 and TRBJ2-1; tentatively, D is TRBD1 (6 bases). The CDR3 spans 11 residues. In germline, CDR1 is DFQATT, CDR2 SNEGSKA (reference sequence). V was cut by 6 bases and J by 7 bases, with 10 bases left in between. The CDR3 loop reads CSAYRENEQFF. Here the CDR3 DNA reads TGCAGTGCGTACAGGGAAAATGAGCAGTTCTTC.

The chain uses TRBV4-2 and TRBJ2-5; TRBD2 agrees at 10 bases. Germline CDR1 reads LGHNA; CDR2 reads YNFKEQ. The J segment lost 5 bases and the V segment lost 3 bases, leaving 6 bases of the junction unmatched. The CDR3 contains 15 residues. CDR3 coding DNA: TGTGCCAGCAGCCAGGTACTAGCGGGGACTGAGACCCAGTACTTC. This codes for CASSQVLAGTETQYF.

The chain employs TRBV7-6 and TRBJ1-1; D not resolved. The V end was cut by 0 bases, the J end by 1 base, with 12 bases between. Germline V CDR1 and CDR2: SGHVS, FNYEAQ. The CDR3 consists of 16 residues. This CDR3 is CASSLAQGLANTEAFF. CDR3 nucleotide sequence: TGTGCCAGCAGCTTAGCGCAAGGCCTAGCGAACACTGAAGCTTTCTTT.

The genes are TRBV2 and TRBJ1-1, with a tentative D call TRBD1 (6 bases). Trimming removed 2 bases from V and 6 bases from J, with 7 bases in between. The CDR3 is 12 residues long. Germline loops: CDR1 SNHLY, CDR2 FYNNEI. Written as DNA, the CDR3 is TGTGCCAGCAGTGAAAGGGGGTCTGAAGCTTTCTTT. Protein product: CASSERGSEAFF.

This rearrangement joins TRBV9 to TRBJ1-1, with a weak D call TRBD1 (6 bases). V was shortened by 2 bases and J by 1 base, with 15 bases between the two germline ends. CDR3 length: 16 residues. From germline, CDR1 is SGDLS and CDR2 YYNGEE. The chain's CDR3 is CASSVPPGDPNTEAFF. The CDR3 DNA reads TGTGCCAGCAGCGTGCCCCCAGGGGATCCGAACACTGAAGCTTTCTTT.

The chain carries TRBV6-5 and TRBJ1-1, with 7 bases that match TRBD1. With V trimmed by 2 bases and J by 6 bases, 9 bases remained unmatched. The CDR3 has 15 residues. Looked up from germline, CDR1 is MNHEY and CDR2 is SVGAGI. Written as DNA, the CDR3 is TGTGCCAGCAGTTACGCGACAGGGATCAGGTCTGAAGCTTTCTTT. Protein sequence: CASSYATGIRSEAFF.

This chain connects TRBV19 to TRBJ2-3, with D perhaps matching TRBD1 or TRBD2 (5 bases each). CDR3 length: 14 amino acids. With 11 bases removed from V and 0 bases from J, the gap between germline ends came to 15 bases. The V gene's germline CDR1 is LNHDA and CDR2 SQIVND (reference sequence). The CDR3 sequence is CAASRGYSTDTQYF. In nucleotides, the CDR3 is TGTGCCGCTTCTCGGGGCTACAGCACAGATACGCAGTATTTT.

The chain recombines TRBV7-9 with TRBJ2-5; no firm D call. Germline V gene lookup returns CDR1 SEHNR and CDR2 FQNEAQ (reference sequence). Trimming left V 5 bases short and J 3 bases short, with 7 bases between. The CDR3 is 12 amino acids. CDR3 amino acids: CASSPYEETQYF. The CDR3 nucleotides read TGTGCCAGCAGCCCCTACGAAGAGACCCAGTACTTC.

The rearrangement links TRBV4-2 to TRBJ2-2; a weak D match, TRBD1 (6 bases). CDR1 and CDR2 from the germline V gene are LGHNA and YNFKEQ. The CDR3 consists of 15 residues. V lost 5 bases to trimming and J lost 2 bases, with 12 bases between them. For the CDR3, the DNA is TGTGCCAGCAGCATAACCGGGACAAACACCGGGGAGCTGTTTTTT. Translated: CASSITGTNTGELFF.

The genes are TRBV18 and TRBJ2-2; 8 bases are a match to TRBD1. The CDR3 totals 15 residues. J lost 7 bases, V lost 3 bases, and 7 bases had no gene match. Germline lookup yields CDR1 KGHSH and CDR2 LQKENI. The CDR3 sequence: CASSPRTGRDGELFF. As DNA, the CDR3 is TGTGCCAGCTCACCCAGGACAGGGCGGGACGGGGAGCTGTTTTTT.

This sequence joins TRBV5-1 and TRBJ1-5; 11 nucleotides agree with TRBD1. The CDR3 is 15 amino acids. The V and J ends lost 4 bases and 5 bases, in that order; junction bases with no gene match: 5. CDR1 is SGHRS and CDR2 is YFSETQ in the germline V gene. The CDR3 region has the DNA TGCGCCAGCAGCATAGGGACAGGGGGACATCAGCCCCAGCATTTT. Translating gives CASSIGTGGHQPQHF.

The rearrangement joins TRBV5-1 to TRBJ2-7; 10 bases are a match to TRBD1. The CDR3 sequence is 14 residues long. With 7 bases clipped from V and 5 bases from J, the junction kept 9 bases outside the gene matches. Germline V gives CDR1 SGHRS, CDR2 YFSETQ. CDR3 sequence (DNA): TGCGCCAGCTCGGGACAGGGGTTGAGCAACGAGCAGTACTTC. Translating it yields CASSGQGLSNEQYF.

V and J are TRBV4-1 and TRBJ1-5, with D perhaps matching TRBD1 (5 bases). The CDR3 is made up of 13 amino acids. The V gene's germline CDR1 is MGHRA and CDR2 YSYEKL. V lost 1 base to trimming and J lost 5 bases, with 6 bases between them. CDR3 in amino acids: CASSQGGDQPQHF. The CDR3 nucleotides read TGCGCCAGCAGCCAAGGGGGGGATCAGCCCCAGCATTTT.

The chain recombines TRBV27 with TRBJ2-3, with 9 bases identical to TRBD2. The germline V gene encodes CDR1 MNHEY and CDR2 SMNVEV (reference sequence). The CDR3 loop spans 15 amino acids. V gave up 5 bases and J gave up 5 bases; unmatched junction bases: 8. CDR3 region: CASSIRTSAVDTQYF. CDR3 DNA sequence: TGTGCCAGCAGTATTAGGACTAGCGCGGTAGATACGCAGTATTTT.

The gene calls are TRBV5-1 and TRBJ1-4; unclear D gene. The CDR3 contains 13 residues. CDR1 and CDR2 (germline): SGHRS, YFSETQ. Between the trimmed V and J ends, which lost 4 bases and 7 bases, there was a span of 11 bases. For the CDR3, the DNA is TGCGCCAGCAGCCCAATCGCGGGTGAAAAACTGTTTTTT. This encodes CASSPIAGEKLFF.

V usage is TRBV13 and J usage is TRBJ1-2; possible D gene TRBD1, 6 bases. CDR3 length: 13 residues. The V end was cut by 5 bases, the J end by 6 bases, with 13 bases between. Germline V gene sequence: CDR1 PRHDT, CDR2 FYEKMQ (reference sequence). The CDR3 sequence: CASSGQGRDGYTF. The CDR3 coding sequence is TGTGCCAGCAGCGGCCAGGGGCGCGATGGCTACACCTTC. Full variable domain (missing parts from reference TRBV13 and TRBJ1-2): AAGVIQSPRHLIKEKRETATLKCYPIPRHDTVYWYQQGPGQDPQFLISFYEKMQSDKGSIPDRFSAQQFSDYHSELNMSSLELGDSALYFCASSGQGRDGYTFGSGTRLTVV.

The rearrangement links TRBV29-1 to TRBJ1-2; 7 nucleotides line up with TRBD1. CDR3 length equals 14 residues. The germline CDR1 and CDR2 sequences are SQVTM and ANQGSEA. V trimming: 4 bases; J trimming: 4 bases; junction bases outside the gene matches: 9. This chain's CDR3 is CSVVTRQGGYGYTF. CDR3 DNA: TGCAGCGTTGTTACCCGACAGGGCGGCTATGGCTACACCTTC.

The chain uses TRBV13 and TRBJ2-3; TRBD1 is a possible D gene (6 bases). The germline CDR1 and CDR2 sequences are PRHDT and FYEKMQ (reference sequence). CDR3 length: 15 residues. Trimming cost V 5 bases and J 4 bases, with 16 bases left between them. The CDR3 spells CASSPLQGEADTQYF. The CDR3 coding sequence is TGTGCCAGCAGCCCCTTACAGGGTGAAGCAGATACGCAGTATTTT.

This chain joins TRBV10-3 and TRBJ2-7; 8 positions agree with TRBD2. V trimming: 0 bases; J trimming: 3 bases; junction bases outside the gene matches: 7. Germline CDR1 reads ENHRY; CDR2 reads SYGVKD. This CDR3 comprises 16 residues. CDR3 DNA: TGTGCCATCAGTGAGTCCGGGGCTAGCGGGCTCTACGAGCAGTACTTC. It encodes CAISESGASGLYEQYF.

The CDR3 region has the DNA TGTGCCAGCAGCTCCCGACAGGGGAACTCTGGAAACACCATATATTTT. Translation gives CASSSRQGNSGNTIYF. The chain recombines TRBV5-4 with TRBJ1-3, with 8 bases identical to TRBD1. With V trimmed by 3 bases and J by 0 bases, 5 bases remained unmatched. This CDR3 contains 16 residues. The germline V gene encodes CDR1 SGHNT and CDR2 YYREEE (reference sequence).

The chain has TRBV6-1 and TRBJ1-5; TRBD1 might be the D (6 bases). The CDR3 runs to 15 residues. V was pared by 0 bases and J by 7 bases, with 13 bases between. CDR1 and CDR2 from the germline V gene are MNHNS and SASEGT. Here the CDR3 reads CASSEASGGLQPQHF. CDR3 bases: TGTGCCAGCAGTGAAGCCAGCGGGGGCTTGCAGCCCCAGCATTTT.